This TCR beta chain was identified during a study of T cells in narcolepsy. Overall study: Enrolled donors included narcolepsy type 1 or type 2 patients and healthy controls. Study outcomes and limitations: Same-patient CSF and blood CD4+ T cell clonotypes included HCRT-specific and TRIB2-specific autoreactive ones.

On this clone itself: As yet, its antigen is unknown.

The data were produced by immunoSEQ multiplex PCR, yet TCRdb's version contains in-frame clones alone and is incomplete. The repertoire holds tens of thousands of clones, with about 90% as singletons. The CDR3 length is 13 residues. After removal of 4 bases from V and 2 bases from J, the junction contained 2 bases not matched to a gene. Per germline, CDR1 SGHRS and CDR2 YFSETQ. Specimen: CD45RA- memory CD4+ T cells from PBMCs. The chain links TRBV5-1 to TRBJ2-5; 7 nucleotides align to TRBD1. The source of this sequence is a human donor with narcolepsy. As DNA, the CDR3 is TGCGCCAGCAGCGGCAGGGGGCAAGAGACCCAGTACTTC. It encodes CASSGRGQETQYF.